Sequencing of this T cell receptor (beta chain) was carried out in a study of radiotherapy plus CTLA-4 blockade in lung cancer. The wider study: Across the patients, objective responses occurred in less than 20%, and disease control in roughly 31%.

Study outcomes and limitations: There was expansion of tumor-derived TCR clones in blood after radiotherapy plus ipilimumab. Interferon-beta and early blood T cell clone dynamics reportedly predicted response best.

The CDR3 is 16 residues long. Germline values: CDR1 SGHRS, CDR2 YFSETQ. With 0 bases clipped from V and 6 bases from J, the junction kept 5 bases outside the gene matches. This clone was found once. Its antigen remains unidentified. Here immunoSEQ multiplex PCR was the method, and the copy in TCRdb shows in-frame clones only, minus some. Among some 110,000 clones listed, around 84% were seen once. Source: peripheral blood, taken from a patient treated with radiotherapy plus ipilimumab. The chain carries TRBV5-1 and TRBJ2-2, with 10 bases fitting TRBD2. The sequence was obtained from a human donor with non-small cell lung cancer that progressed on radiotherapy plus ipilimumab. Some clones in this sample may be carry-over from other donors' samples. The CDR3 reads CASSLDPSGGAGELFF. The CDR3, as DNA: TGCGCCAGCAGCTTGGATCCCAGCGGGGGGGCCGGGGAGCTGTTTTTT.